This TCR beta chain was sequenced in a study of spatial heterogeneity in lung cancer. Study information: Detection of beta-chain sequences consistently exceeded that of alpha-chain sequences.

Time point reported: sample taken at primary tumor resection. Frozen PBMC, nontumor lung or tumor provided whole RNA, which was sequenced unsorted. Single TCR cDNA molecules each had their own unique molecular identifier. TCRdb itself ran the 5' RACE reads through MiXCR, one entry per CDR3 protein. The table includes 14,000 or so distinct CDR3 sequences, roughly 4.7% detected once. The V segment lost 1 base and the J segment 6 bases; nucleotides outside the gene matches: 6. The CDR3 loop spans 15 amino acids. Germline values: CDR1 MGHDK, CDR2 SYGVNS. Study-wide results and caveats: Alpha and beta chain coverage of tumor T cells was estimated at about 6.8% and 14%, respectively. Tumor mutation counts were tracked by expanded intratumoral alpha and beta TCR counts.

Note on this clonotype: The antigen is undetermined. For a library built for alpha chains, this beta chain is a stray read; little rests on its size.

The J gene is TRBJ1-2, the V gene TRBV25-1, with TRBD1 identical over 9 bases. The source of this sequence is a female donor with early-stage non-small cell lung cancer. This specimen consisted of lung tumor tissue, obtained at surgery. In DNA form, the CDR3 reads TGTGCCAGCAGTGAATCTGACAGGGGGTGGAATGGCTACACCTTC. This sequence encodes CASSESDRGWNGYTF.